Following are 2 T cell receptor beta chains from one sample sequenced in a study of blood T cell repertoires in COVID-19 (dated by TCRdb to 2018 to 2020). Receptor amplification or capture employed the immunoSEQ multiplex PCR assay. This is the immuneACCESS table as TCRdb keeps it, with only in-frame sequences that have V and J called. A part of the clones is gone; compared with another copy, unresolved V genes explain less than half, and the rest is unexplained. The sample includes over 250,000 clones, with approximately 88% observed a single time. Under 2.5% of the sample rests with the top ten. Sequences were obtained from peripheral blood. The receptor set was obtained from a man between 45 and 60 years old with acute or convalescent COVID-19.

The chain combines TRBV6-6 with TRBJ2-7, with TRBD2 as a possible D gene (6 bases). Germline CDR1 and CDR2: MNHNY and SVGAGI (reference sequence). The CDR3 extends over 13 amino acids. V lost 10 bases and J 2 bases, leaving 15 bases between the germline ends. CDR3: CATLGTLTYEQYF. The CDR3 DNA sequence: TGTGCCACCCTGGGGACTTTGACCTACGAGCAGTACTTC.

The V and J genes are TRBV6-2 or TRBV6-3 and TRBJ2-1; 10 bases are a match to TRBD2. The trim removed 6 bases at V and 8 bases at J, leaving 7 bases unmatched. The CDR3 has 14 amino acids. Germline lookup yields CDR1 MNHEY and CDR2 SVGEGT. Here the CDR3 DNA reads TGTGCCAGCAGCGAGCGGGGGGGCGGTTATGAGCAGTTCTTC. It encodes CASSERGGGYEQFF.